What follows describes a single T cell receptor (beta chain). This clone is a singleton in its sample. Its antigen is still unknown. There are no base qualities to consult, and no much larger clone falls within one base. From a lookup of the germline V gene, CDR1 and CDR2 are KGHSH and LQKENI. V drops 2 bases and J drops 9 bases, leaving 11 bases in between. The CDR3 covers 13 residues, taking in both the cysteine and the phenylalanine. The entry retains the CDR3 DNA only, 39 bases that are in frame from base 1. This sample was taken from a study of OX40 agonist ivuxolimab in advanced cancers. Study-level background: The costimulatory receptor OX40 (CD134) was targeted by ivuxolimab, a fully human IgG2 agonistic monoclonal antibody. Patients were allowed to have had prior anti-PD-1, anti-PD-L1 or anti-CTLA-4 therapy, and around two fifths of the dose-escalation patients had been treated with checkpoint inhibitors. The dose-escalation cohort was about 83% male with a mean age of roughly 60 years, ranging from roughly 23 to 79. The monotherapy dose-escalation portion (N ≈ 52 patients) of the phase I ivuxolimab trial is reported in the paper. Intravenous ivuxolimab was administered to patients every 2 weeks at six dose levels: 0.01, 0.1, 0.3, 1.5, 3 and 10 mg/kg. Of the approximately 54 patients in dose escalation, about 20 had hepatocellular carcinoma, approximately 15 had melanoma, 9 had renal cell carcinoma and 9 had head and neck cancer. Partial responses were achieved by three dose-escalation patients, of whom one had hepatocellular carcinoma and two had cutaneous melanoma. The purpose of peripheral TCRbeta sequencing was to test whether ivuxolimab changed TCR sequence diversity and led to clonal T-cell expansion.

Patients with a history of autoimmune disease or receiving systemic immunosuppression were excluded from the trial. Peripheral blood for TCR sequencing was collected from all dose cohorts at baseline, on cycle 4 day 1, and on cycle 7 day 1. Samples came from an open-label, multicenter, first-in-human phase I dose-escalation trial of ivuxolimab. Adults with locally advanced or metastatic head and neck squamous cell, hepatocellular, melanoma or renal cell carcinoma were enrolled in the trial. Before TCR sequencing, CD4+ T cells and CD8+ T cells were sorted from peripheral blood as separate populations. Genomic DNA was extracted from sorted cells for sequencing of the TCRbeta CDR3 region. The immunoSEQ Assay was used for sequencing of TCRbeta CDR3 regions. This immuneACCESS table, as held by TCRdb, lists in-frame sequences with V and J called but not all clones. Of the missing ones, under half trace to an unresolved V gene in checked studies; the others have no known cause. The sample table shows nearly 110,000 clones, and around 93% are seen once. The ten largest make up roughly 1.1% of the sample.

On the study overall, not on this receptor specifically: In the 0.1-3.0 mg/kg groups, partial responders had among the lowest normalized peripheral clonal expansion, particularly in CD8+ T cells. The antigen specificity of the clonally expanded peripheral T cells was not determined. At doses of 0.1 to 3.0 mg/kg, clonal expansion of both CD4+ and CD8+ blood T cells was observed from baseline to week 6. After ivuxolimab, CD8+ T cells had more expanded clones than CD4+ T cells on average. Low levels of normalized T-cell clonal expansion were also seen in some patients who did not respond.

This receptor chain uses TRBV18 and TRBJ2-1; the D gene is possibly TRBD2, with 6 bases matching. Sequenced here: CD4+ or CD8+ T cells sorted from blood, sampled in a trial of the OX40 agonist ivuxolimab. The receptor was derived from an adult with an advanced solid tumor such as melanoma, head and neck, liver or kidney cancer. The CDR3 here reads CASSPMGGTEQFF. The DNA reads as follows: TGTGCCAGCTCACCAATGGGCGGGACTGAGCAGTTCTTC.